The T cell receptor beta chain described here comes from a study of blood T cell repertoires in COVID-19. Looking at the study overall: Samples representing acute and convalescent COVID-19 were sourced from the United States, Italy and Spain. From T cells, B-cell-depleted T cells, or PBMCs came the material, which was cDNA or gDNA.

This CDR3 is built from 17 residues. V lost 5 bases and J lost 0, with 15 bases in between. Germline-derived CDR1 and CDR2 are KGHDR and SFDVKD. Authors' methods: Amplified reference gene primers provided the basis for estimating nucleated cell counts. Here immunoSEQ multiplex PCR was the method, and the copy in TCRdb shows in-frame clones only, minus some. V and J calls and clone size are given by that table; D and trimming were obtained from the DNA. The data contain tens of thousands of clones, about 90% of them singletons. Sequences were obtained from peripheral blood. This TCR came from a woman over 75 with active COVID-19. The V and J genes are TRBV24-1 and TRBJ2-2; D may be TRBD2 (6 bases). The CDR3 DNA reads as TGTGCCACCAGTGTATTGCGGGGACCCCCGAACACCGGGGAGCTGTTTTTT. Translation: CATSVLRGPPNTGELFF.